This T cell receptor (beta chain) was sequenced in a study of low-dose radiotherapy and immunotherapy resistance in tumors. Study-level background: Cohort 1 received 0.5 Gy per fraction every 2 weeks, totaling 6.5 Gy. Patients were treated with intravenous nivolumab at 240 mg every two weeks and were also dosed with ipilimumab at 1 mg/kg every six weeks.

In its sample, this clonotype was seen many times. As for time point: after trial treatment. As for treatment: LDRT plus nivolumab, ipilimumab, low-dose cyclophosphamide and aspirin (RACIN trial). Eligibility criteria specified advanced solid malignancies devoid of tumor-infiltrating lymphocytes. Germline V gene lookup returns CDR1 SGHTA and CDR2 FQGNSA. This CDR3 has 16 amino acids. V was trimmed by 1 base and J by 2 bases, leaving 9 bases between them. TRAV- and TRBV-specific primers were used for first-strand cDNA, which covered alpha and beta chains. Amplification of TCRs used a constant-region primer and V-primer adapter for around 18 PCR cycles. mRNA, once isolated, was amplified by in vitro transcription. Using its own MiXCR run on the reads, TCRdb lists one record per CDR3 protein. The data contain approximately 80,000 distinct CDR3 sequences, around 17% of them singletons.

This chain links TRBV7-2 with TRBJ1-6; D not certain. The sample in question was PBMCs, obtained after low-dose radiotherapy plus immunotherapy. This sequence was found in a male donor with prostate cancer. CDR3 loop: CASSLDSLTYNSPLHF. CDR3 coding DNA: TGTGCCAGCAGCTTAGACAGTTTGACCTATAATTCACCCCTCCACTTT. Looking up the rest from reference TRBV7-2 and TRBJ1-6 gives the full variable domain: GAGVSQSPSNKVTEKGKDVELRCDPISGHTALYWYRQSLGQGLEFLIYFQGNSAPDKSGLPSDRFSAERTGGSVSTLTIQRTQQEDSAVYLCASSLDSLTYNSPLHFGNGTRLTVT.